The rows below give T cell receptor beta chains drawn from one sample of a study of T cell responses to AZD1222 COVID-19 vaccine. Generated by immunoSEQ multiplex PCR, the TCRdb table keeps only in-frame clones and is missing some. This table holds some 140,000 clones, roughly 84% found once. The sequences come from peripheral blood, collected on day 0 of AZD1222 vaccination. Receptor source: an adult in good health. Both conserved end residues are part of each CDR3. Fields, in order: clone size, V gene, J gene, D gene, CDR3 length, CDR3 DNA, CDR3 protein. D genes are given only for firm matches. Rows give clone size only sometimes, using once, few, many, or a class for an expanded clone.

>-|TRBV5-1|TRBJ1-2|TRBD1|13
TGCGCCAGCAGCTATAGGGGGCAGAATGGCTACACCTTC
CASSYRGQNGYTF
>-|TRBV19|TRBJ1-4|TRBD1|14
TGTGCCAGTAGTCCGGGACAGAGAAATGAAAAACTGTTTTTT
CASSPGQRNEKLFF
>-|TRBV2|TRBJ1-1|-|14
TGTGCCAGCGGCAGCCATTCTTTGAACACTGAAGCTTTCTTT
CASGSHSLNTEAFF
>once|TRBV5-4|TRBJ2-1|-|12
TGTGCCAGCGGGGTGACCTACAATGAGCAGTTCTTC
CASGVTYNEQFF
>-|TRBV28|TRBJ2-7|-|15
TGTGCCAGCATCCCAGAACTGGGGCCCTCCTACGAGCAGTACTTC
CASIPELGPSYEQYF
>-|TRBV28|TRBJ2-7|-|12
TGTGCCAGCAAGGCCCTCACCTACGAGCAGTACTTC
CASKALTYEQYF
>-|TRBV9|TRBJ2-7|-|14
TGTGCCAGCAGCCCCTGGAGTACGCTCTCCAAGCAGTACTTC
CASSPWSTLSKQYF
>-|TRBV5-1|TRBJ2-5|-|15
TGCGCCAGCAGCCCCTTTGCAGGGGCCCAAGAGACCCAGTACTTC
CASSPFAGAQETQYF
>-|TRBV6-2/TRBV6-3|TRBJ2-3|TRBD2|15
TGTGCCAGCAGTTACGGACTAGCGGGGACGGGTACGCAGTATTTT
CASSYGLAGTGTQYF
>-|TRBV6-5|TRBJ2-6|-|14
TGTGCCAGCATCCCTGTCACTGGGGCCAACGTCCTGACTTTC
CASIPVTGANVLTF
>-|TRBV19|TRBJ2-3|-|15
TGTGCCAGTAGTAAGGAGGGTGGCAGGACAGATACGCAGTATTTT
CASSKEGGRTDTQYF
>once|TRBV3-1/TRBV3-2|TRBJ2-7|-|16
TGTGCCAGCAGCCCGGCTGCCCTAGGGAACTCCTACGAGCAGTACTTC
CASSPAALGNSYEQYF
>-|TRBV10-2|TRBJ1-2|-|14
TGCGCCAGCAGTGAGTCCGGGGGTTTCTATGGCTACACCTTC
CASSESGGFYGYTF
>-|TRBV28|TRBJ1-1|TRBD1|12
TGTGCCAGCAGTTTAAAGGACAGGGTCGCTTTCTTT
CASSLKDRVAFF
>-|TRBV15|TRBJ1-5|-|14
TGTGCCACCAGCCCCCGTTATAGCAATCAGCCCCAGCATTTT
CATSPRYSNQPQHF
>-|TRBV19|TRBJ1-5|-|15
TGTGCCAGTAGTATAGGGCTTCAACGCAATCAGCCCCAGCATTTT
CASSIGLQRNQPQHF
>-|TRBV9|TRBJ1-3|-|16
TGTGCCAGCAGCGTAGTAGGTACAGCCTCTGGAAACACCATATATTTT
CASSVVGTASGNTIYF
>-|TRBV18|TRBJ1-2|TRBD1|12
TGTGCCAGCTCGCCCCAGGGGGGCGGCTACACCTTC
CASSPQGGGYTF
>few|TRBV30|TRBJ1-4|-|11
TGTGCCTGGAGTAGGGGGGAAAAACTGTTTTTT
CAWSRGEKLFF
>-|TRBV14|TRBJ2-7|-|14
TGTGCCAGCAGCGTTACAGGTCCCTCCTACGAGCAGTACTTC
CASSVTGPSYEQYF
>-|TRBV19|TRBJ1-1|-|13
TGTGCCAGTAGAGAGGGAGGAAAAACTGAAGCTTTCTTT
CASREGGKTEAFF
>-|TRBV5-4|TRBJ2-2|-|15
TGTGCCAGCAGCTTGGGGCAGATGAACACCGGGGAGCTGTTTTTT
CASSLGQMNTGELFF
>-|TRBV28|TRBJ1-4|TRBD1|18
TGTGCCAGCAGTTTCCTAGCCCAACAGGGGGCACGGGGTGAAAAACTGTTTTTT
CASSFLAQQGARGEKLFF
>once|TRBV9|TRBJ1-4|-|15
TGTGCCAGCAGCGTAGGAATGGGAGCTAATGAAAAACTGTTTTTT
CASSVGMGANEKLFF
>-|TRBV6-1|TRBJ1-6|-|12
TGTGCCAGCAGTGAGCCAGCCTCACCCCTCCACTTT
CASSEPASPLHF
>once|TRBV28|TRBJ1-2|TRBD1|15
TGTGCCAGCAGTCCGAGGACAGGGGGCAGCTATGGCTACACCTTC
CASSPRTGGSYGYTF
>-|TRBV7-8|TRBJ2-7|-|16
TGTGCCAGCAGCTTAGTCTCGGGAGCCAGCTCCTACGAGCAGTACTTC
CASSLVSGASSYEQYF
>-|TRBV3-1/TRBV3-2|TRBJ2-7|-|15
TGTGCCAGCAGCCCTAGCCCGGACCTGGGGAGGGAGCAGTACTTC
CASSPSPDLGREQYF
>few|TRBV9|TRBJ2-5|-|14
TGTGCCAGCAGCCCGGGACCCACCGTTGAGACCCAGTACTTC
CASSPGPTVETQYF
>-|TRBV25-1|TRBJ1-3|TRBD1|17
TGTGCCAGCAGTGAACGTTGGACAGGGGCCTCTGGAAACACCATATATTTT
CASSERWTGASGNTIYF
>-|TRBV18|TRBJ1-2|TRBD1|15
TGTGCCAGCTCACCAGCCGGGACAGGGACGTTCTGGCTGACCTTC
CASSPAGTGTFWLTF
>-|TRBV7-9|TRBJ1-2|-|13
TGTGCCAGCAGCTTAGCGAGGTCAGATGGCTACACCTTC
CASSLARSDGYTF
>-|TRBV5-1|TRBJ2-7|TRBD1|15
TGCGCCAGCAGCCCGGGGGACAGGGGGCTGGGCGAGCAGTACTTC
CASSPGDRGLGEQYF
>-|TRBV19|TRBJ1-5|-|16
TGTGCCAGTAGTATAGATCGGGGCGGGGGTCAACGGCCCCAGCATTTT
CASSIDRGGGQRPQHF
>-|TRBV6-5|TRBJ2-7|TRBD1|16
TGTGCCAGCAGTTACTCATCAGGACAGGTGTTCTACGAGCAGTACTTC
CASSYSSGQVFYEQYF
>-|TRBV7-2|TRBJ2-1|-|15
TGTGCCAGCAGCTTACAGGGGGGAACTTACAATGAGCAGTTCTTC
CASSLQGGTYNEQFF
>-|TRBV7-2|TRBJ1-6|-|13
TGTGCCAGCAGCTTAGGGCTGGGATCACCCCTCCACTTT
CASSLGLGSPLHF
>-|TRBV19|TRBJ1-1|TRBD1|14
TGTGCCAGTACCCTGGACAGGTTGAACACTGAAGCTTTCTTT
CASTLDRLNTEAFF
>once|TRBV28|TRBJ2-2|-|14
TGTGCCAGCTTGGGGCCCGCGAACACCGGGGAGCTGTTTTTT
CASLGPANTGELFF